The T cell receptor (beta chain) under discussion was sequenced for a study of OX40 agonist ivuxolimab in advanced cancers. Data came from immunoSEQ multiplex PCR; TCRdb stores just in-frame clones and leaves some out. The table lists about 43,000 clones, 86% of them singletons. Broader study findings: Normalized T-cell clonal expansion was also low in some nonresponders.

Concerning this clone itself: Its antigen is undetermined.

In germline, CDR1 is SNHLY, CDR2 FYNNEI. The CDR3 runs to 14 residues. The V end was cut by 2 bases, the J end by 1 base, with 9 bases between. V gene TRBV2 combines with J gene TRBJ2-7; D gene uncertain. The source was CD4+ or CD8+ T cells sorted from blood, collected in a trial of the OX40 agonist ivuxolimab. This sequence originates from an adult with an advanced solid tumor such as melanoma, head and neck, liver or kidney cancer. The CDR3 region is CASSELILSYEQYF. The CDR3 region has the DNA TGTGCCAGCAGTGAACTGATACTTTCCTACGAGCAGTACTTC.